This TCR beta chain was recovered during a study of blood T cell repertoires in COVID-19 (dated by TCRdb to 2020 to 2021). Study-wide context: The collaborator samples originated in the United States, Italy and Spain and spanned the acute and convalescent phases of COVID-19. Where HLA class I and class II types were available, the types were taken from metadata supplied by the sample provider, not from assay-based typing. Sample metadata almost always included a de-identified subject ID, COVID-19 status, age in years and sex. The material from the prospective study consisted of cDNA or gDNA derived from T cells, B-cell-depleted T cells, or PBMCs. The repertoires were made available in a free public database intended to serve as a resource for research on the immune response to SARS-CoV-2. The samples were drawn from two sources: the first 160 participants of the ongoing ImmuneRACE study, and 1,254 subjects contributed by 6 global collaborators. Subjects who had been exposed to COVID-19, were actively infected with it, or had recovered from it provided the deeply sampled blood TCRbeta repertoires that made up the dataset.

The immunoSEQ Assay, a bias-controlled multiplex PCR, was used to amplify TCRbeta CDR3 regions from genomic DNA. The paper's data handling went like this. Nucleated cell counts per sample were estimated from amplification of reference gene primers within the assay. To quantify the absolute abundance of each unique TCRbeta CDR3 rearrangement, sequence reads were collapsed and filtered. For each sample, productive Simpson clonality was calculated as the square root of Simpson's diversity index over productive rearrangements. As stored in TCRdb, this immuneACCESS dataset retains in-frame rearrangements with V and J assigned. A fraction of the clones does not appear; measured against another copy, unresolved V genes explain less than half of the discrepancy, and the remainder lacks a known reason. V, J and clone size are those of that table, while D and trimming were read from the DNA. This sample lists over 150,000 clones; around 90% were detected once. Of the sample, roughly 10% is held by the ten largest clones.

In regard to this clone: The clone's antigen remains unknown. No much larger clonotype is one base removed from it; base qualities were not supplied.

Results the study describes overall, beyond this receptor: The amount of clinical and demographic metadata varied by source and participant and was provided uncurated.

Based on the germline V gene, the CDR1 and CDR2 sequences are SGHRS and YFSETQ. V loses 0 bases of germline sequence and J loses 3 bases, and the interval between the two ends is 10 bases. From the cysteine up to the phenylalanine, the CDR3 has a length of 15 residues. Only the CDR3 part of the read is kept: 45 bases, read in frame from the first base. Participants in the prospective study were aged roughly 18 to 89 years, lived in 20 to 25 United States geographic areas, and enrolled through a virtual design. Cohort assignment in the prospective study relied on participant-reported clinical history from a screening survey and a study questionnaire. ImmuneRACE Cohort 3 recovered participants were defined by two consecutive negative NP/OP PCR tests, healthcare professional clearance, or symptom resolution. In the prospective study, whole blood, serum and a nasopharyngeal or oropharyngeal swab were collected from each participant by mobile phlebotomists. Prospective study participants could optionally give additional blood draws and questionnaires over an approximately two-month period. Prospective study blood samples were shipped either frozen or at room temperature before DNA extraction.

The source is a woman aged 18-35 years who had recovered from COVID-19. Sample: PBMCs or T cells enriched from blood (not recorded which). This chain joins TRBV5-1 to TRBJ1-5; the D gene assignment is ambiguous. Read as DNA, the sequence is TGCGCCAGCAGCTTGGGCGGGCAGGACAATCAGCCCCAGCATTTT. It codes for CASSLGGQDNQPQHF.